The sample holds a few counts of the clone carrying this TCR beta chain. Its antigen is not known. The source of the sample is a study of T cell repertoires in cytomegalovirus infection. Study-level background: Matching HLA type and CMV infection were both indicated by public TCR beta signatures.

V gave up 5 bases and J gave up 6 bases; unmatched junction bases: 6. This CDR3 has 14 residues. Germline assignment: CDR1 SGHVS and CDR2 FNYEAQ. TCRdb recomputed calls from the reads with MiXCR, one row per CDR3 protein. The data contain approximately 50,000 distinct CDR3 sequences, roughly a fifth of them singletons. Sample: CD8+ T cells from cultured PBMCs, taken from culture after CMV antigen stimulation. The clonotype originates from a human donor in good health (CMV status not recorded). Some clones in this sample may be carry-over from other donors' samples. J is TRBJ2-2 and V is TRBV7-6; 7 positions agree with TRBD1. Written as DNA, the CDR3 is TGTGCCAGCAGCCCAGGGGGTATTCCCGGGGAGCTGTTTTTT. Its translation: CASSPGGIPGELFF.